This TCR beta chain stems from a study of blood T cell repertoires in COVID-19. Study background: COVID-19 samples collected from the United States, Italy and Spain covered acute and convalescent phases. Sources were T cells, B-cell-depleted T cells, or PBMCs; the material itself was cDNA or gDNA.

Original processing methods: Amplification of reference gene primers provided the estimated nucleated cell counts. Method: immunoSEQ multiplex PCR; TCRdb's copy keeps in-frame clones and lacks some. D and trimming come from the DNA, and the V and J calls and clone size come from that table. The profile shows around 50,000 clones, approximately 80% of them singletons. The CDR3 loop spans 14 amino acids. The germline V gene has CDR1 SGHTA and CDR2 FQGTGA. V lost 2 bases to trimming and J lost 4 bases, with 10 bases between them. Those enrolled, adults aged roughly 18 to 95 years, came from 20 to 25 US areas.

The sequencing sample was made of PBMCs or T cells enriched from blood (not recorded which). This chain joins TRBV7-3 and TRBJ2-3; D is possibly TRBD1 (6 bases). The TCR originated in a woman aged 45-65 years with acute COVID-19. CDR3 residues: CASSLWGRPDTQYF. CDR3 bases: TGTGCCAGCAGCTTATGGGGGCGGCCAGATACGCAGTATTTT.